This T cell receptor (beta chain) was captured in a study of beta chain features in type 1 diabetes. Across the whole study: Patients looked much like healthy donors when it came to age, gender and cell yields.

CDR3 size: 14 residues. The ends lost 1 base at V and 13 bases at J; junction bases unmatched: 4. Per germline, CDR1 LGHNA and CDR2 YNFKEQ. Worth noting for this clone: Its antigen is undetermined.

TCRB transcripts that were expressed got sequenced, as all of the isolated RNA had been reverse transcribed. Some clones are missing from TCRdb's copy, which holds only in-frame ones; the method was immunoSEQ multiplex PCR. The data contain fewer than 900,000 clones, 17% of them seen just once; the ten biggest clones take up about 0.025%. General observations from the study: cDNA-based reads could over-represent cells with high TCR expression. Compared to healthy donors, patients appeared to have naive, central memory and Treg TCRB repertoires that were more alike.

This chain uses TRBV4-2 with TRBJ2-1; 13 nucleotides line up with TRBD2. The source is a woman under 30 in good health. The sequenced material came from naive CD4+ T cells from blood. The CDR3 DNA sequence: TGTGCCAGCAGCCAAGCCGGACTAGCGGGAGCACAGTTCTTC. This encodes CASSQAGLAGAQFF.